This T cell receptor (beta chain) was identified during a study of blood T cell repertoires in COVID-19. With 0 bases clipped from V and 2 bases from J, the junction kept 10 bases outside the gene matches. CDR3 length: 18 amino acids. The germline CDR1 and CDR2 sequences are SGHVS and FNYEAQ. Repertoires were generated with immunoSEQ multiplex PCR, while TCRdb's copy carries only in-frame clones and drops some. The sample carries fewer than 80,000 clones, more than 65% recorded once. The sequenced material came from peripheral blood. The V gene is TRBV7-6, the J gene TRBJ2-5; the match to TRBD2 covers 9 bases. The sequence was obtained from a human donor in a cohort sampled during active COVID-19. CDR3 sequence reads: CASSLALVLAGSQETQYF. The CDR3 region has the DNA TGTGCCAGCAGCTTAGCGCTGGTGCTAGCGGGGAGTCAAGAGACCCAGTACTTC.